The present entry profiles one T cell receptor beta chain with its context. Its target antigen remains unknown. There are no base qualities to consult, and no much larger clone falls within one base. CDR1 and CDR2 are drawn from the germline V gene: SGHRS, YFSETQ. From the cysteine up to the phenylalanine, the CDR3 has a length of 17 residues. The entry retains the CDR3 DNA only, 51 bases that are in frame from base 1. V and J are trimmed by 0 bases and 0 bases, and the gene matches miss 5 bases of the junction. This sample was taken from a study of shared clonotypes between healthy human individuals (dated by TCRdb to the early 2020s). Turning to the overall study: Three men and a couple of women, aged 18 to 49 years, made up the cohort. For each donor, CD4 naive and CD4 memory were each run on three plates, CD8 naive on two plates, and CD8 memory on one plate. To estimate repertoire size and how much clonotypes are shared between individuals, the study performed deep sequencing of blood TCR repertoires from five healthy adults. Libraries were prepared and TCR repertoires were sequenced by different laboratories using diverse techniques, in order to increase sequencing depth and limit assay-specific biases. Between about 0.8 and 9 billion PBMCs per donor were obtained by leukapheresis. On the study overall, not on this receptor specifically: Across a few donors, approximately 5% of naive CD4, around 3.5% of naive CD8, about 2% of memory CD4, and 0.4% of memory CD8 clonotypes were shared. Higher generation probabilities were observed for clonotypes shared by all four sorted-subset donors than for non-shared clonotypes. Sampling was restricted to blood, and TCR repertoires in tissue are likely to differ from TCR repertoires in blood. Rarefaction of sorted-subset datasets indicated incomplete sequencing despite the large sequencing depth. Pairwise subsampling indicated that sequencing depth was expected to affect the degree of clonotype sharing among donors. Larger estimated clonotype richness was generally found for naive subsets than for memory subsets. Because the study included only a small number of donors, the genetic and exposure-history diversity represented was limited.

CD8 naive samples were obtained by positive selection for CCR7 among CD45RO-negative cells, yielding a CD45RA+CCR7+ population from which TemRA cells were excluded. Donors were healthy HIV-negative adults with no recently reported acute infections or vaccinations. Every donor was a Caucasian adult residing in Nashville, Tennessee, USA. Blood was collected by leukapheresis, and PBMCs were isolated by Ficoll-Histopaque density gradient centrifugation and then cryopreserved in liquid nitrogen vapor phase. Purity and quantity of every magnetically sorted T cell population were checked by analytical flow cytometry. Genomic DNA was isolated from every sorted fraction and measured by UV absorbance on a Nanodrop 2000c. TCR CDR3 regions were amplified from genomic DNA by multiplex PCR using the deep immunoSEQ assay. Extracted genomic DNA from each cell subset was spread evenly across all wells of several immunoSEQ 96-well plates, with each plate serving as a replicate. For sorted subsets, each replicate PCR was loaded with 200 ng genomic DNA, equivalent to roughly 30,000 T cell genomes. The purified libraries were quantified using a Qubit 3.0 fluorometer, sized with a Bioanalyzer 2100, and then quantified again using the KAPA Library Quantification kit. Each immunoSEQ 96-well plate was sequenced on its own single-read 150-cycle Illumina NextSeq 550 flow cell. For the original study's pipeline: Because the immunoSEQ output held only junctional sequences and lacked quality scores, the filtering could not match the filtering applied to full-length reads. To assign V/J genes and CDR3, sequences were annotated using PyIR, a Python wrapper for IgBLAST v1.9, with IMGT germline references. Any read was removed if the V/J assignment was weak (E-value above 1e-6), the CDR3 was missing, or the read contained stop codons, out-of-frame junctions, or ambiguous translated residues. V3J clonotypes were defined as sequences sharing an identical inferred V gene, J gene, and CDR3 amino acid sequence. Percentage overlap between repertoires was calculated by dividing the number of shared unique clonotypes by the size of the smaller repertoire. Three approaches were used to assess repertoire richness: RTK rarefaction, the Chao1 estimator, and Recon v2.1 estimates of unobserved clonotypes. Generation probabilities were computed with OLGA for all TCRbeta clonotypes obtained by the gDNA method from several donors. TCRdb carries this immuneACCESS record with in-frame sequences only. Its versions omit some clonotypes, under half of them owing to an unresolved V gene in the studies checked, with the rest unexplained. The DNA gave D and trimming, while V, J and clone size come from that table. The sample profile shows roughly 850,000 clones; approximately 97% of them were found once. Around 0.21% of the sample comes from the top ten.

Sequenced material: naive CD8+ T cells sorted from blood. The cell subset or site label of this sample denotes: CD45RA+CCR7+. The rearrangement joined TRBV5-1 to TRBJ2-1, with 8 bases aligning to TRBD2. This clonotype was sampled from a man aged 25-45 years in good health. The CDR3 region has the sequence CASSLVAGMISYNEQFF. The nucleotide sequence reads TGCGCCAGCAGCTTGGTAGCGGGAATGATCTCCTACAATGAGCAGTTCTTC. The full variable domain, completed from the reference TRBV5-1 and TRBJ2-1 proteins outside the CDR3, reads KAGVTQTPRYLIKTRGQQVTLSCSPISGHRSVSWYQQTPGQGLQFLFEYFSETQRNKGNFPGRFSGRQFSNSRSEMNVSTLELGDSALYLCASSLVAGMISYNEQFFGPGTRLTVL.